This T cell receptor beta chain was identified in a study of human CD8 memory T cell subsets. Sequencing libraries of TCR beta were made by UMI-labeled 5' RACE. Using the 5' RACE reads, TCRdb records one entry per CDR3 protein without DNA. The sample holds 7,000 to 8,500 distinct CDR3 sequences. The V gene's germline CDR1 is SQVTM and CDR2 ANQGSEA. The CDR3 contains 13 residues. Findings and limits, study-wide: Estimated Chao1 values suggested that diversity was greater among stem-like memory T cells than among precursor exhausted T cells.

On this clonotype itself: As yet, its antigen is unknown.

The V call is TRBV29-1, the J call TRBJ2-7; no DNA is available, so the TRBD1 call from TCRdb remains unchecked. The TCR sequence derives from a human donor in good health. The sample consisted of CD8+ T cells from PBMCs. This CDR3 reads CSALTGDSYEQYF.